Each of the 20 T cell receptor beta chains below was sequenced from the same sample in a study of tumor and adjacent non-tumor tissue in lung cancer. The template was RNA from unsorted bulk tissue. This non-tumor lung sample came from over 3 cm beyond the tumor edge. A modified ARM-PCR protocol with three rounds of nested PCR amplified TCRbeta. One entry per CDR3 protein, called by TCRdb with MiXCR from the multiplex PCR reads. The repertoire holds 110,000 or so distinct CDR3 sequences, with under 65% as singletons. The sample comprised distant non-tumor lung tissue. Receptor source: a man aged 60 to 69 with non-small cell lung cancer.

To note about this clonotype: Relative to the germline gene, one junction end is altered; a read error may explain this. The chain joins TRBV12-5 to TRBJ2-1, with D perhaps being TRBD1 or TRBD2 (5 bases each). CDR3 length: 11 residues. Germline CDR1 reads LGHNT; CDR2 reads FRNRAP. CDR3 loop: CTSGACNEQFF. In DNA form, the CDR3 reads TGTACTAGTGGGGCCTGCAATGAGCAGTTCTTC.

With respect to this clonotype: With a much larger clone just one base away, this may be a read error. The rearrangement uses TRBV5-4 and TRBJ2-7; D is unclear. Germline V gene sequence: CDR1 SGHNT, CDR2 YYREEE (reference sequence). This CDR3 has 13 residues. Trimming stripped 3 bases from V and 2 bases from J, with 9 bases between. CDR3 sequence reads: CASSSAVTYEQYF. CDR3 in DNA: TGTGCCAGCAGCTCGGCAGTGACCTACGAGCAGTACTTC.

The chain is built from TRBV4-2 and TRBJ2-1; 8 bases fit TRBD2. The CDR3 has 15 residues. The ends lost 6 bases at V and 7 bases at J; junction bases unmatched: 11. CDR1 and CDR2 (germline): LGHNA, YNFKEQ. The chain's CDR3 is CASSHSGGGRNEQFF. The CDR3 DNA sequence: TGTGCCAGCAGTCATTCCGGGGGCGGGAGGAATGAGCAGTTCTTC.

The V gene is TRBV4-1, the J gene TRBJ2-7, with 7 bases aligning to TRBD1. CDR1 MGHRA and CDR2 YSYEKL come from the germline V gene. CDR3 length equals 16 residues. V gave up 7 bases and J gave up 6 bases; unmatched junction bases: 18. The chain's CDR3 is CASNRSGQALGCEQYF. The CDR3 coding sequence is TGCGCCAGCAACCGATCAGGACAGGCGTTAGGATGCGAGCAGTACTTC.

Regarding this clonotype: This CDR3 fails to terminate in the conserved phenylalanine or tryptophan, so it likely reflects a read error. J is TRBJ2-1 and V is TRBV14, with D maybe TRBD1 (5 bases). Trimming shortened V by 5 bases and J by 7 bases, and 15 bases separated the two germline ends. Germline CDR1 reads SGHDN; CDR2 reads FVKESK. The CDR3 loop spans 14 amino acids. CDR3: CASSIQGPYNEQFL. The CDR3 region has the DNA TGTGCCAGCAGCATCCAGGGCCCTTATAATGAGCAGTTCTTA.

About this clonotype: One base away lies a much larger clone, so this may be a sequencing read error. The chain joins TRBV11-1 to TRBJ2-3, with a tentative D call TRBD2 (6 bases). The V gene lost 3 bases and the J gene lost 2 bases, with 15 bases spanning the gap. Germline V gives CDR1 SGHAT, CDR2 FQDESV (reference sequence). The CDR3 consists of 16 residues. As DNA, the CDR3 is TGTGCCAGCAGCTTGGTTACTAGCAGGATCACAGATACGCAGTATTTT. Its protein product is CASSLVTSRITDTQYF.

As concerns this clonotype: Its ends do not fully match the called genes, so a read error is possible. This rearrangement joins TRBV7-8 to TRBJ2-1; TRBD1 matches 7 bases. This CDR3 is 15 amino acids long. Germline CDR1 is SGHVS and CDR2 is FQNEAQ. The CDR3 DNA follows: TGTGCTAGCAGCTTAGCCCCGACAGGGTTCGTTGAGCAGTTCTTC. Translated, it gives CASSLAPTGFVEQFF. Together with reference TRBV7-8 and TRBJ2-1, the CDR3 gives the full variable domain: GAGVSQSPRYKVAKRGQDVALRCDPISGHVSLFWYQQALGQGPEFLTYFQNEAQLDKSGLPSDRFFAERPEGSVSTLKIQRTQQEDSAVYLCASSLAPTGFVEQFFGPGTRLTVL.

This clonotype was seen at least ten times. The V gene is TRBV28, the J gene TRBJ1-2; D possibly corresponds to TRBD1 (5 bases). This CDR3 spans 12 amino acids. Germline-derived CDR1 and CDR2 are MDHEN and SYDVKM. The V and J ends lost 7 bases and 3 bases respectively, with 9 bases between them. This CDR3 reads CASIKGHYGYTF. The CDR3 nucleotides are TGTGCCAGCATTAAGGGGCACTATGGCTACACCTTC.

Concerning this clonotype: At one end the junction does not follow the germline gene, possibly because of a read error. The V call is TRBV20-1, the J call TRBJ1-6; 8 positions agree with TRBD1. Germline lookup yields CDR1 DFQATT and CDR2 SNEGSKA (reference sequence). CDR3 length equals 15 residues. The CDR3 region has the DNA TGCAGTGCAACACAGGGGGTTAAAGATAATCCACCCCTCCACTTT. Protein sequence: CSATQGVKDNPPLHF.

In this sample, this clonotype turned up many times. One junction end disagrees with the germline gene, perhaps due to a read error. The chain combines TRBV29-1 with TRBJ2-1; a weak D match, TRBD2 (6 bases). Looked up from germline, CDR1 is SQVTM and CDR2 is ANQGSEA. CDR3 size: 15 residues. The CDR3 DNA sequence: TGCAGCGTTGCGAGGGCGGAGGGATTGGGGAGTTCGGCAATCTTC. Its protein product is CSVARAEGLGSSAIF.

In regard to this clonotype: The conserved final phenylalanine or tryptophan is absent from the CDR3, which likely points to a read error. The chain's CDR3 is CASSLTGSRDQPQHS. For the CDR3, the DNA is TGTGCCAGCAGTTTAACAGGGTCACGCGATCAGCCCCAGCATTCT. The chain combines TRBV12-3 or TRBV12-4 with TRBJ1-5; D possibly corresponds to TRBD1 (6 bases). The CDR3 consists of 15 residues. The V and J ends lost 2 bases and 5 bases respectively, with 13 bases between them.

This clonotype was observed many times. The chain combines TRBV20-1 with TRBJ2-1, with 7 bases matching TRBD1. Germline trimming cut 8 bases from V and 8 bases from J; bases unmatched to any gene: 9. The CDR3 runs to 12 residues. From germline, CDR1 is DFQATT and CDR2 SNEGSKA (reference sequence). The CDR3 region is CSCGQEFDEQFF. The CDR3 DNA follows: TGCAGTTGCGGACAGGAATTTGATGAGCAGTTCTTC.

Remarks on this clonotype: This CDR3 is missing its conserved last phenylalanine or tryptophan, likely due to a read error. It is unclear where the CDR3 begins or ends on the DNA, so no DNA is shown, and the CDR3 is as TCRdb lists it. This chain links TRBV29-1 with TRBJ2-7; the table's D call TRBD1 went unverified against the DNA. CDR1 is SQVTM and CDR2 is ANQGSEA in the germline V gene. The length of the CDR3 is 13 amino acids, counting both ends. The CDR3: CSVWRGGSYEQYS.

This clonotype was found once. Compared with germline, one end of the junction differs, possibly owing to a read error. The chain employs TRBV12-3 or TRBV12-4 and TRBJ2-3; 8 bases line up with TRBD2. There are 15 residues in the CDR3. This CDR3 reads CASNEIAGYTDKQYF. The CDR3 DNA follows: TGTGCCAGCAATGAGATAGCGGGATACACAGATAAGCAGTATTTT.

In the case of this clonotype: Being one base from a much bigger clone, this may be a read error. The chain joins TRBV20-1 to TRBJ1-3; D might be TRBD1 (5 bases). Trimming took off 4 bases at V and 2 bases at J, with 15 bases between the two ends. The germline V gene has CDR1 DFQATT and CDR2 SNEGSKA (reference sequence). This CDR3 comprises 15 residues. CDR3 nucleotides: TGCAGTGCTACAGATCTAAGGACAACTGGAAACACCATATATTTT. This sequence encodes CSATDLRTTGNTIYF.

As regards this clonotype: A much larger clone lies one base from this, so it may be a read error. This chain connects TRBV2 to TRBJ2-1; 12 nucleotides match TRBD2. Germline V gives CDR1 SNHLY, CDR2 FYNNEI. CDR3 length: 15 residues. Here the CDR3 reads CAGSETSGSSNEQFF. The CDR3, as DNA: TGTGCCGGCAGTGAGACTAGCGGGAGTAGCAATGAGCAGTTCTTC.

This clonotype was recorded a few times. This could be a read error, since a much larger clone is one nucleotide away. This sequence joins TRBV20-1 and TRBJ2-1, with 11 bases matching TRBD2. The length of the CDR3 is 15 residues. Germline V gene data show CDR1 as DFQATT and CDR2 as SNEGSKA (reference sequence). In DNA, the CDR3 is TGCAGTGCTAGCCGGGGACTAGCGGCCTACAATGAGCAGCTCTTC. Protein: CSASRGLAAYNEQLF.

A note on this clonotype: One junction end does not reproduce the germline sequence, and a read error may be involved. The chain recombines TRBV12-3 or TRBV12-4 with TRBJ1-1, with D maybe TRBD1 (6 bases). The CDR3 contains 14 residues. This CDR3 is CDSSPTGVNTEAFF. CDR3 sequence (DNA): TGCGACAGCAGCCCGACAGGAGTGAACACTGAAGCTTTCTTT.

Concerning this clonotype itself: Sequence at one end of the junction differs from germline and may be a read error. The CDR3 sequence is CTARDGSDTEAFF. The CDR3, as DNA: TGCACTGCTAGAGATGGTTCCGACACTGAAGCTTTCTTT. The chain combines TRBV20-1 with TRBJ1-1; D is unresolved. The germline CDR1 and CDR2 sequences are DFQATT and SNEGSKA (reference sequence). The length of the CDR3 is 13 residues.

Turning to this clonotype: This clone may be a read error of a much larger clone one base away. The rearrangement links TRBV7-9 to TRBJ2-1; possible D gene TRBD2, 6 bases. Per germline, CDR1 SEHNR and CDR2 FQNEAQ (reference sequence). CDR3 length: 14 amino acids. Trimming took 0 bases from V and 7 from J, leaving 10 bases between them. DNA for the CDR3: TGTGCCAGCAGCTTAGCGGAGGGTCGGAATGAGCAGTTCTTC. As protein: CASSLAEGRNEQFF.